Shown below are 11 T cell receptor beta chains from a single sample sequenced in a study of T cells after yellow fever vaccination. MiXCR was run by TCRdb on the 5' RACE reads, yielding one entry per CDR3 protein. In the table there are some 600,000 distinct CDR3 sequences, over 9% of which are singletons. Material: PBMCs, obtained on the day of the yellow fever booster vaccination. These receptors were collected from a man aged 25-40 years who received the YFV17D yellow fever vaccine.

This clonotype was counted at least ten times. This CDR3 reads CSARRLVPMLDAYEQYF. Here the CDR3 DNA reads TGCAGTGCTCGACGCCTTGTACCAATGCTCGACGCCTACGAGCAGTACTTC. This rearrangement joins TRBV20-1 to TRBJ2-7, with D unclear. Germline values: CDR1 DFQATT, CDR2 SNEGSKA (reference sequence). Trimming took off 5 bases at V and 2 bases at J, with 25 bases between the two ends. The CDR3 has 17 amino acids.

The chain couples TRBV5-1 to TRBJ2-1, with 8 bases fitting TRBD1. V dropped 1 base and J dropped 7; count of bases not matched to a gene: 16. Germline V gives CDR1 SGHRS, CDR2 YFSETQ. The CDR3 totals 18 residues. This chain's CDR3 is CASSLKWDTGGGGNEQFF. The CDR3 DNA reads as TGCGCCAGCAGCTTGAAGTGGGATACAGGGGGAGGAGGTAATGAGCAGTTCTTC. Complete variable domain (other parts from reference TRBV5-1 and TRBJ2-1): KAGVTQTPRYLIKTRGQQVTLSCSPISGHRSVSWYQQTPGQGLQFLFEYFSETQRNKGNFPGRFSGRQFSNSRSEMNVSTLELGDSALYLCASSLKWDTGGGGNEQFFGPGTRLTVL.

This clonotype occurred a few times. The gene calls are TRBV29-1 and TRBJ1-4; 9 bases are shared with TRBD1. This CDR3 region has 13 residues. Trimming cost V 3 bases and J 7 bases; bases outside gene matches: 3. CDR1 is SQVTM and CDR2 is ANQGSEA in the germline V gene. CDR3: CSVETGGGEKLFF. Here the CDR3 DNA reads TGCAGCGTTGAGACAGGGGGAGGTGAAAAACTGTTTTTT.

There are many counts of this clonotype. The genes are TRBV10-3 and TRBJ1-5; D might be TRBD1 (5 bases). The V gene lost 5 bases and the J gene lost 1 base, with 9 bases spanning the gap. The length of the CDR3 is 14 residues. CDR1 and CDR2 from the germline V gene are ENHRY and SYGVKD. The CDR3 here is CAISPEGSNQPQHF. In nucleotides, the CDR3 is TGTGCCATCAGTCCCGAGGGGAGCAATCAGCCCCAGCATTTT.

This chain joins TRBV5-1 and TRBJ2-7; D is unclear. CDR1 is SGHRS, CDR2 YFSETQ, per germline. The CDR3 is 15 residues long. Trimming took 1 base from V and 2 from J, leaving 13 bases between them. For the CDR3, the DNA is TGCGCCAGCAGCTTGTACGGTGAAGGAGCCTACGAGCAGTACTTC. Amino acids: CASSLYGEGAYEQYF. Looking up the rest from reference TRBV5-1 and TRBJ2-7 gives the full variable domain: KAGVTQTPRYLIKTRGQQVTLSCSPISGHRSVSWYQQTPGQGLQFLFEYFSETQRNKGNFPGRFSGRQFSNSRSEMNVSTLELGDSALYLCASSLYGEGAYEQYFGPGTRLTVT.

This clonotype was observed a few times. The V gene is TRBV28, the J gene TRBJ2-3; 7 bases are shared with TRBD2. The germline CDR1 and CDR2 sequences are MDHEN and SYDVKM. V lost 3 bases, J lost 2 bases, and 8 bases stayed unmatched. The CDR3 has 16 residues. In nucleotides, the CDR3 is TGTGCCAGCAGTTTCAGTGCGGGGGAAACCACAGATACGCAGTATTTT. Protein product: CASSFSAGETTDTQYF.

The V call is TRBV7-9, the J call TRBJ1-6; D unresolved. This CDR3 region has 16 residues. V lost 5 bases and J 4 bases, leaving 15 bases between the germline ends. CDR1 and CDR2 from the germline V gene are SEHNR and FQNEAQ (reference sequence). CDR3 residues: CASSPEEVVYNSPLHF. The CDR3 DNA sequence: TGTGCCAGCAGCCCCGAGGAGGTCGTTTATAATTCACCCCTCCACTTT.

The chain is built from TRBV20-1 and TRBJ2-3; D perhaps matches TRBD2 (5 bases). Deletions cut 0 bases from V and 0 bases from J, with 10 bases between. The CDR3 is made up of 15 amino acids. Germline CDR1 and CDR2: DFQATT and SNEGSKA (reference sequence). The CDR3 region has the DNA TGCAGTGCTAGAGATATAACGGGGAGCACAGATACGCAGTATTTT. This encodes CSARDITGSTDTQYF.

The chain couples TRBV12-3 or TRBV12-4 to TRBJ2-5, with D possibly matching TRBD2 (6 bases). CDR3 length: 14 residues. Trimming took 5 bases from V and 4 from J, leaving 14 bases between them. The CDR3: CASSAGPTRETQYF. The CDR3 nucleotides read TGTGCCAGCAGTGCGGGACCGACCCGAGAGACCCAGTACTTC.

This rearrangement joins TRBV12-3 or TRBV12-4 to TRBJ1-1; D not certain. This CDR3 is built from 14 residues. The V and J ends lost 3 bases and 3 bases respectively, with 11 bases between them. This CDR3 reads CASSFYRSHTEAFF. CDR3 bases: TGTGCCAGCAGTTTTTATCGCAGCCACACTGAAGCTTTCTTT.

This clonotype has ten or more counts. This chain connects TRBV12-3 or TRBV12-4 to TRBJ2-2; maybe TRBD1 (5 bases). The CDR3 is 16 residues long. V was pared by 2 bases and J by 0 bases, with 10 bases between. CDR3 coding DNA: TGTGCCAGCAGTTTAAGGGCAGGGACGAACACCGGGGAGCTGTTTTTT. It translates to CASSLRAGTNTGELFF.